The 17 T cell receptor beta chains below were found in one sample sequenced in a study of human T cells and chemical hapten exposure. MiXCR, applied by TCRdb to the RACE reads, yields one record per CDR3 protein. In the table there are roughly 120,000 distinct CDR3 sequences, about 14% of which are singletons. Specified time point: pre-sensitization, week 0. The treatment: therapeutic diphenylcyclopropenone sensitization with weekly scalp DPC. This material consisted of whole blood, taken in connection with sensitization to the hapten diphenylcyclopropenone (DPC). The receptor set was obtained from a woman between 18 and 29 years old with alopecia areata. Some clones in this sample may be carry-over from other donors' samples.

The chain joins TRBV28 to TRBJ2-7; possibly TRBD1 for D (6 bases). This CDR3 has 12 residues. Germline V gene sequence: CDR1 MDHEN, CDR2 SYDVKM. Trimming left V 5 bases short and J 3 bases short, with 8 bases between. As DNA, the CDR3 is TGTGCCAGCAGTGTACAGGGCTACGAGCAGTACTTC. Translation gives CASSVQGYEQYF.

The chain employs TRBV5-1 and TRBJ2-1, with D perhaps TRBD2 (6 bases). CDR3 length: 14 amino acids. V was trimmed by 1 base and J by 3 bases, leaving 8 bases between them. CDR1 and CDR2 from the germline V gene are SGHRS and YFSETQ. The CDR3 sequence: CASSLMGLYNEQFF. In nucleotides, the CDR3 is TGCGCCAGCAGCTTGATGGGACTCTACAATGAGCAGTTCTTC. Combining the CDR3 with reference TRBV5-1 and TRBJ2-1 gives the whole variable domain KAGVTQTPRYLIKTRGQQVTLSCSPISGHRSVSWYQQTPGQGLQFLFEYFSETQRNKGNFPGRFSGRQFSNSRSEMNVSTLELGDSALYLCASSLMGLYNEQFFGPGTRLTVL.

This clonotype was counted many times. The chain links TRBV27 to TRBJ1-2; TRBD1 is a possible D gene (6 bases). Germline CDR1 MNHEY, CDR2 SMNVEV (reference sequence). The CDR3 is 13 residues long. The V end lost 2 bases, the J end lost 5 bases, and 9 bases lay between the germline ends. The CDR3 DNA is TGTGCCAGCAGTTTAAGGGGGGCGTATGGCTACACCTTC. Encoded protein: CASSLRGAYGYTF.

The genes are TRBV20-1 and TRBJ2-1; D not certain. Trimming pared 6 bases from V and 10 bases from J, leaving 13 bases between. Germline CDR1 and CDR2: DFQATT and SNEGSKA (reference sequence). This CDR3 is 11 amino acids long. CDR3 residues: CSAEKLGEQFF. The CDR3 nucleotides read TGCAGTGCGGAGAAACTGGGGGAGCAGTTCTTC.

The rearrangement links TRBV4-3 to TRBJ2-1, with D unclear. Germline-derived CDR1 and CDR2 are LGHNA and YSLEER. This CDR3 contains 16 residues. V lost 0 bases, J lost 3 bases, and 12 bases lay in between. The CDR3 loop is CASSQDTKRYYNEQFF. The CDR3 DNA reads TGCGCCAGCAGCCAAGATACCAAGCGTTACTACAATGAGCAGTTCTTC.

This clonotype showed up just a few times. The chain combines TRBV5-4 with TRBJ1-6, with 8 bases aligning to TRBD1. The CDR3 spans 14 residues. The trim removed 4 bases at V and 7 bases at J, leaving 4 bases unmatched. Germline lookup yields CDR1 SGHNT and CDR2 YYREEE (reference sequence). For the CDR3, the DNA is TGTGCCAGCAGCCGGGACAGGTTAAATTCACCCCTCCACTTT. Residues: CASSRDRLNSPLHF.

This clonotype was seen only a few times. The CDR3, as DNA: TGTGCCAGCAGCATGACTCTCACAGATACGCAGTATTTT. This encodes CASSMTLTDTQYF. This chain links TRBV7-2 with TRBJ2-3; D remains ambiguous. Germline assignment: CDR1 SGHTA and CDR2 FQGNSA. Trimming stripped 5 bases from V and 2 bases from J, with 8 bases between. CDR3 length: 13 amino acids.

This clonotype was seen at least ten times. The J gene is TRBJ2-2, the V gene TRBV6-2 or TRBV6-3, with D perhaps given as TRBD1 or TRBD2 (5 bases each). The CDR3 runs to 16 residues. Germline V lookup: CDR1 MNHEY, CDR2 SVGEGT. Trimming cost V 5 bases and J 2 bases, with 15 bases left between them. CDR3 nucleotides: TGTGCCAGCAGTCGCCGGGACCTCACCAACACCGGGGAGCTGTTTTTT. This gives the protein CASSRRDLTNTGELFF.

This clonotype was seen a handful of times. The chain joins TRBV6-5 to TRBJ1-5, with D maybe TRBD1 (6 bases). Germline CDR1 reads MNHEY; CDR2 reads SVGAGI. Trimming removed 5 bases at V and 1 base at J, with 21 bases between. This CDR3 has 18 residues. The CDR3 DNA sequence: TGTGCCAGCAGTCACATACCGCGAATACAGGGCAGCAATCAGCCCCAGCATTTT. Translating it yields CASSHIPRIQGSNQPQHF.

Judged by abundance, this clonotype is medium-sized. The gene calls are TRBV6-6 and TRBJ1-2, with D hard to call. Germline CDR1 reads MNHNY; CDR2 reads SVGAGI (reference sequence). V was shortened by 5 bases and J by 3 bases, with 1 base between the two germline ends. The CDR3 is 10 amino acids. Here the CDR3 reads CASSDYGYTF. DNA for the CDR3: TGTGCCAGCAGTGACTATGGCTACACCTTC.

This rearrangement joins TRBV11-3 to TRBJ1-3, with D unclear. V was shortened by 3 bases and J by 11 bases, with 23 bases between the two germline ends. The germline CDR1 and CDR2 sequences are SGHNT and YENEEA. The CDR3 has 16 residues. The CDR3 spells CASSFSAGSGPSAIYF. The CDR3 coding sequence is TGTGCCAGCAGCTTCTCGGCAGGATCGGGCCCAAGCGCCATATATTTT.

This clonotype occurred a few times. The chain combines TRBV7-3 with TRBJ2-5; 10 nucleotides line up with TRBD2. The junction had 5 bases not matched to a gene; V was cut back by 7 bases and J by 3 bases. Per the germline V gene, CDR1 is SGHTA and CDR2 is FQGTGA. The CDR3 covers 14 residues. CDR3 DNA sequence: TGTGCCAGCAACCCGCTAGCGGGGGAAGAGACCCAGTACTTC. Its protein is CASNPLAGEETQYF.

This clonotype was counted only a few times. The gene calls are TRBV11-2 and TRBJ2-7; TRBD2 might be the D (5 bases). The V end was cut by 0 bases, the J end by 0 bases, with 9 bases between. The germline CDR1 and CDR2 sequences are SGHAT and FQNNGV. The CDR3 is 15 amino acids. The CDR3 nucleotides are TGTGCCAGCAGCTTAGATCGAGGACTCTCCTACGAGCAGTACTTC. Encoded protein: CASSLDRGLSYEQYF. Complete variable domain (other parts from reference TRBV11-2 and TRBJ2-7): EAGVAQSPRYKIIEKRQSVAFWCNPISGHATLYWYQQILGQGPKLLIQFQNNGVVDDSQLPKDRFSAERLKGVDSTLKIQPAKLEDSAVYLCASSLDRGLSYEQYFGPGTRLTVT.

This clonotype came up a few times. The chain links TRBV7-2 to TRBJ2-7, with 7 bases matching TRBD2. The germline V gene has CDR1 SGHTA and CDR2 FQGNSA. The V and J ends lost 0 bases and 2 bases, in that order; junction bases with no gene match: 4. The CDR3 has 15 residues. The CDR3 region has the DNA TGTGCCAGCAGCTTAGCGGGGGGGAGGACCTACGAGCAGTACTTC. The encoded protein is CASSLAGGRTYEQYF. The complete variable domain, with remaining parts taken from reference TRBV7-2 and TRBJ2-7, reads GAGVSQSPSNKVTEKGKDVELRCDPISGHTALYWYRQSLGQGLEFLIYFQGNSAPDKSGLPSDRFSAERTGGSVSTLTIQRTQQEDSAVYLCASSLAGGRTYEQYFGPGTRLTVT.

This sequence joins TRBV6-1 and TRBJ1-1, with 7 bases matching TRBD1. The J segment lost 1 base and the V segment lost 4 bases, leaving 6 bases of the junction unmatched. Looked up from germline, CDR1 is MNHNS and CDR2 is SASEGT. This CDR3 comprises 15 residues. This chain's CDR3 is CASSVGDSANTEAFF. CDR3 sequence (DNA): TGTGCCAGCAGTGTCGGGGACAGCGCGAACACTGAAGCTTTCTTT.

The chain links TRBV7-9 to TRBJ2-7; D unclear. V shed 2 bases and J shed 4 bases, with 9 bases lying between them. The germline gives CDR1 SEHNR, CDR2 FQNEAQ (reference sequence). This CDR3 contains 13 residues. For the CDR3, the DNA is TGTGCCAGCAGCTTAAAGTCCAGGTACGAGCAGTACTTC. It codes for CASSLKSRYEQYF.

CDR3: CASSLRTGTDTQYF. CDR3 DNA sequence: TGTGCCAGCAGCCTCCGGACTGGCACAGATACGCAGTATTTT. This sequence joins TRBV11-2 and TRBJ2-3, with D perhaps matching TRBD2 (5 bases). CDR3 length: 14 amino acids. The V end was cut by 5 bases, the J end by 1 base, with 10 bases between. The germline V gene encodes CDR1 SGHAT and CDR2 FQNNGV.